A selection of T cell receptor beta chains follows, all from one sample in a study of regulatory T cells in long-lasting Graves disease. TCRdb re-analysed the multiplex PCR reads in MiXCR, keeping a single row per CDR3 protein. The sample has more than 450,000 distinct CDR3 sequences; 12% are singletons. The sample was also reused in another study, on T cells in Graves' hyperthyroidism and ophthalmopathy.

The sample in question was peripheral blood mononuclear cells (PBMCs), obtained at new diagnosis, from a patient treated with antithyroid drugs. These receptors all come from a woman aged 25 to 39 with Graves disease. CDR3s include the opening cysteine and the closing phenylalanine or tryptophan. The D gene is left open where the match is weak. The listing skips clone size in some rows; elsewhere it reads once, few, many or a size class.

size,D,V,J,CDR3,DNA
many,-,TRBV29-1,TRBJ2-1,CSAGGGVSYNEQFF,TGCAGCGCTGGGGGGGGCGTCTCCTACAATGAGCAGTTCTTC
few,-,TRBV24-1,TRBJ2-7,CATSDLREQYF,TGTGCCACCAGTGATTTACGCGAGCAGTACTTC
many,TRBD1,TRBV11-2,TRBJ2-5,CASSLDGGIGGQQETQYF,TGTGCCAGCAGCTTAGATGGGGGTATAGGGGGCCAGCAAGAGACCCAGTACTTC
many,TRBD1,TRBV19,TRBJ2-4,CASSKGDRWYRNIQYF,TGTGCCAGTAGTAAGGGGGACAGGTGGTATAGAAACATTCAGTACTTC
many,-,TRBV6-5,TRBJ1-1,CASSYSGSLNTEAFF,TGTGCCAGCAGTTATTCGGGCAGTCTGAACACTGAAGCTTTCTTT
few,TRBD2,TRBV25-1,TRBJ2-1,CASSESGGRGNEQFF,TGTGCCAGCAGTGAATCTGGCGGGAGGGGCAATGAGCAGTTCTTC
-,TRBD2,TRBV6-5,TRBJ2-3,CASSYSLGERLAVGRSTDTQYF,TGTGCCAGCAGTTACTCGTTGGGGGAAAGACTAGCGGTAGGGAGGAGCACAGATACGCAGTATTTT
few,-,TRBV28,TRBJ2-6,CASGVTAGANVLTF,TGTGCGTCAGGCGTGACCGCTGGGGCCAACGTCCTGACTTTC
many,-,TRBV5-5,TRBJ1-5,CASSLGRRAYQPQHF,TGTGCCAGCAGCTTGGGCAGACGGGCCTATCAGCCCCAGCATTTT
-,-,TRBV6-1,TRBJ2-7,CASSSTTGFDEQYF,TGTGCCAGCAGTTCCACTACAGGGTTCGACGAGCAGTACTTC
many,-,TRBV5-6,TRBJ2-3,CASSLFQGPLASDTQYF,TGTGCCAGCAGCTTGTTTCAGGGGCCTCTAGCGTCGGATACGCAGTATTTT
many,-,TRBV7-9,TRBJ1-1,CASSLAGTLKAFF,TGTGCCAGCAGCTTAGCGGGTACACTAAAAGCTTTCTTT
many,TRBD1,TRBV27,TRBJ2-3,CASGTGADTQYF,TGTGCCAGCGGAACAGGGGCAGATACGCAGTATTTT
many,-,TRBV13,TRBJ2-3,CASSFVQTDTQYF,TGTGCCAGCAGCTTTGTCCAGACGGATACGCAGTATTTT
-,-,TRBV28,TRBJ2-2,CASSLWGAKTGELFF,TGTGCCAGCAGTTTATGGGGGGCTAAGACCGGGGAGCTGTTTTTT
-,TRBD2,TRBV5-1,TRBJ2-1,CASSKLAGGYEQFF,TGCGCCAGCAGCAAGTTAGCGGGAGGGTATGAGCAGTTCTTC